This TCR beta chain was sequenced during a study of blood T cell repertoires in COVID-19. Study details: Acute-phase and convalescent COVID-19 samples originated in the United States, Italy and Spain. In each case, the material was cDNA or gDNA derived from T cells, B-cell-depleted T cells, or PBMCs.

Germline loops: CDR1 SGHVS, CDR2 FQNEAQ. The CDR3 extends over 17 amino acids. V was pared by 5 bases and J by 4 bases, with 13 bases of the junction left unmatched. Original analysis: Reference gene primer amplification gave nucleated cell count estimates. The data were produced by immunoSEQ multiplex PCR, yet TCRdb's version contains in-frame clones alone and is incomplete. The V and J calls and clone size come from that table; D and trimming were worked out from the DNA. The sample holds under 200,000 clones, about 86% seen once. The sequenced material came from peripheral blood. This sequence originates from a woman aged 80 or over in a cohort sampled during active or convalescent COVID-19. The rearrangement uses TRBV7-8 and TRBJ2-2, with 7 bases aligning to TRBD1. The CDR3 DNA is TGTGCCAGCAGCGGGGGCAGACAGGGTTTAGGCACCGGGGAGCTGTTTTTT. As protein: CASSGGRQGLGTGELFF.